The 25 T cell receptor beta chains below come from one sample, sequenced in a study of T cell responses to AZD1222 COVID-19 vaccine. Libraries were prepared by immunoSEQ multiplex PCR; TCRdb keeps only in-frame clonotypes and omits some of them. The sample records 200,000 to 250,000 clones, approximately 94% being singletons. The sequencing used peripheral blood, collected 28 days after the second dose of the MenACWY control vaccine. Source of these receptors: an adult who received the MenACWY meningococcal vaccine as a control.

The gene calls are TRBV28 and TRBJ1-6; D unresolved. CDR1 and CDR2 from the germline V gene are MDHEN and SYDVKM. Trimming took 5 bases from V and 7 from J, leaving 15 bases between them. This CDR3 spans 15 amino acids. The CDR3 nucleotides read TGTGCCAGCAGTACCCCCCCCATCGAAAATTCACCCCTCCACTTT. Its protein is CASSTPPIENSPLHF.

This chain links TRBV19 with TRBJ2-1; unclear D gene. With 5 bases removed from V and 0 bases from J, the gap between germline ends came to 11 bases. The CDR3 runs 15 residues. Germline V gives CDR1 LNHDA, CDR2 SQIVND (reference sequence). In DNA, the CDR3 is TGTGCCAGTAGTGTCGACCGGAGCTCCTACAATGAGCAGTTCTTC. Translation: CASSVDRSSYNEQFF.

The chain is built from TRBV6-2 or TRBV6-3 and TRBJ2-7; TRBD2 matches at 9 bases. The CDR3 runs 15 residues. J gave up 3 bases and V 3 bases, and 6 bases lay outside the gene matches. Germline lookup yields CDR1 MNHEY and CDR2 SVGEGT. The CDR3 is CASSYASGGNYEQYF. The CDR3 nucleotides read TGTGCCAGCAGTTATGCAAGCGGGGGGAACTACGAGCAGTACTTC.

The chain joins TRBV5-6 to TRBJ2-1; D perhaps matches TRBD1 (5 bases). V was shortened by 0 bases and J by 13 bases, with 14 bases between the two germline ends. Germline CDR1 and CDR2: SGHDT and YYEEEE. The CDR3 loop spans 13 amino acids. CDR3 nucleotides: TGTGCCAGCAGCTTGGCTTCAGGGCCGGATCAGTTCTTC. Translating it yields CASSLASGPDQFF.

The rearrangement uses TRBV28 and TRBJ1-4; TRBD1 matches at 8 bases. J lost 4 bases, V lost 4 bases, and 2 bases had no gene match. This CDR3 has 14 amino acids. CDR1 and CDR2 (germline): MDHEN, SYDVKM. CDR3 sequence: CASSYRGSNEKLFF. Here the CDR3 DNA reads TGTGCCAGCAGTTACAGGGGGAGTAATGAAAAACTGTTTTTT.

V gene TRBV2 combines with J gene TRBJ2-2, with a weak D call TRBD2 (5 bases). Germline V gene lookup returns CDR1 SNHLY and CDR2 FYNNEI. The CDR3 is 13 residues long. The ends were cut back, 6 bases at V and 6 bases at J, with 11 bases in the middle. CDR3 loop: CASRGSVAGELFF. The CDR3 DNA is TGTGCCAGCAGGGGTAGCGTAGCCGGGGAGCTGTTTTTT.

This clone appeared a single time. The CDR3 DNA reads TGTGCCAGCAGCGTCAGGACTAGCGGGGGGAGTGTTGAGCAGTTCTTC. Residues: CASSVRTSGGSVEQFF. This rearrangement joins TRBV11-1 to TRBJ2-1; 14 positions agree with TRBD2. The CDR3 runs to 16 residues. V shed 5 bases, J shed 9 bases, and the junction held 9 bases outside the gene matches. The germline gives CDR1 SGHAT, CDR2 FQDESV (reference sequence).

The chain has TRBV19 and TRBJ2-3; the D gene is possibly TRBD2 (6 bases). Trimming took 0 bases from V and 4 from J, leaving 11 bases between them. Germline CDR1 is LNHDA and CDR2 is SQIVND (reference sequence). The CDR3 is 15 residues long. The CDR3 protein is CASSIDQWGADTQYF. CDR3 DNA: TGTGCCAGTAGTATAGATCAATGGGGGGCAGATACGCAGTATTTT.

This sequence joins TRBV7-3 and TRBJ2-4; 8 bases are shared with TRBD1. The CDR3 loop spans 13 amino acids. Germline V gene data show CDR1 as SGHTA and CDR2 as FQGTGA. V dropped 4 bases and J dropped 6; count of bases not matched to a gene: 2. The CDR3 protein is CASSSGQGNIQYF. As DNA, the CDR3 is TGTGCCAGCAGCTCTGGACAGGGAAACATTCAGTACTTC. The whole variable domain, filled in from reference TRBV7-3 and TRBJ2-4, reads GAGVSQTPSNKVTEKGKYVELRCDPISGHTALYWYRQSLGQGPEFLIYFQGTGAADDSGLPNDRFFAVRPEGSVSTLKIQRTERGDSAVYLCASSSGQGNIQYFGAGTRLSVL.

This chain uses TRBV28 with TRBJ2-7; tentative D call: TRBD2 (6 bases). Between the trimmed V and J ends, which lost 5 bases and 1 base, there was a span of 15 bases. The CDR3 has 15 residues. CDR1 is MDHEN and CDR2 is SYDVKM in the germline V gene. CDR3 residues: CASSTWDSPSYEQYF. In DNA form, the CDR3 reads TGTGCCAGCAGTACATGGGACTCCCCGTCCTACGAGCAGTACTTC. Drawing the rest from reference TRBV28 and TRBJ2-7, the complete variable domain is DVKVTQSSRYLVKRTGEKVFLECVQDMDHENMFWYRQDPGLGLRLIYFSYDVKMKEKGDIPEGYSVSREKKERFSLILESASTNQTSMYLCASSTWDSPSYEQYFGPGTRLTVT.

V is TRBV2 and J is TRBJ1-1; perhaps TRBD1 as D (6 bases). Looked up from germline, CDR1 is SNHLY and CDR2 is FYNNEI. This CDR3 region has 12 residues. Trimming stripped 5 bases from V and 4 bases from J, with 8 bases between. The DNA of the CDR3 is TGTGCCAGCAGTTCGGACAGCACTGAAGCTTTCTTT. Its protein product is CASSSDSTEAFF.

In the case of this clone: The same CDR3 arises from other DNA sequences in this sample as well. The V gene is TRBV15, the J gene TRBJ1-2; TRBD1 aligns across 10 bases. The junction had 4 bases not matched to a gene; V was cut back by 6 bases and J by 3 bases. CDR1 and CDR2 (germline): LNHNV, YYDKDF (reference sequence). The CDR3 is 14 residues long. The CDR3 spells CATSRDRGDYGYTF. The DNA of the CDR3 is TGTGCCACCAGTAGGGACAGGGGAGACTATGGCTACACCTTC.

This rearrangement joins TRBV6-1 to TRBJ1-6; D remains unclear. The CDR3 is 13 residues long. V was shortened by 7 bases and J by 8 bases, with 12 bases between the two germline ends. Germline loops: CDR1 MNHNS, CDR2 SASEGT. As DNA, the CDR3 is TGTGCCAGCACCCAGTTCCGGGATTCACCCCTCCACTTT. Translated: CASTQFRDSPLHF.

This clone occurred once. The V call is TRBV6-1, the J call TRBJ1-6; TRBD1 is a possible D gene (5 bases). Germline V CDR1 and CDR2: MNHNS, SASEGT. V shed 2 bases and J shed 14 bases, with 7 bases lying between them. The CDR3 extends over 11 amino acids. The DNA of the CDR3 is TGTGCCAGCAGTGAACGGGGCACCCTCCACTTT. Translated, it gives CASSERGTLHF.

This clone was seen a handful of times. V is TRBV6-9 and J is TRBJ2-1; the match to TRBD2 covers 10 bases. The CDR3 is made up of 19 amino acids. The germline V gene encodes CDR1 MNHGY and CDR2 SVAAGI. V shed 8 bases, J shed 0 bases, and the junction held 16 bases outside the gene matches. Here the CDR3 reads CASPNERASGGSSYNEQFF. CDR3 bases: TGTGCCAGCCCTAATGAGAGGGCTAGCGGGGGTAGCTCCTACAATGAGCAGTTCTTC.

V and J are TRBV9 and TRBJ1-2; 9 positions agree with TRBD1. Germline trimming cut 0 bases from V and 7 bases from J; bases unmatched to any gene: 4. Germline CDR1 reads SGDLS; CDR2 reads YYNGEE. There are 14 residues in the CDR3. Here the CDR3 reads CASSVGDRARGYTF. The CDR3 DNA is TGTGCCAGCAGCGTAGGGGACAGGGCCCGTGGCTACACCTTC.

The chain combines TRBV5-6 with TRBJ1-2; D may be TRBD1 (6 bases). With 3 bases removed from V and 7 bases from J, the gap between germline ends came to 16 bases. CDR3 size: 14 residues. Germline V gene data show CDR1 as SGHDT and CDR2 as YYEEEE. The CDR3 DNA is TGTGCCAGCAGCTGGGCCGGGGGCGCCGGTGGCTACACCTTC. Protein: CASSWAGGAGGYTF.

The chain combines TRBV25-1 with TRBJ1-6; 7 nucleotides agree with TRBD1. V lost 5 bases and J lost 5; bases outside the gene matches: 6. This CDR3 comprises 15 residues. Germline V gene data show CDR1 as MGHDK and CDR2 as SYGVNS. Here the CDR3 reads CASSSRDRDNSPLHF. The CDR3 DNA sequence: TGTGCCAGCAGTTCCCGGGACAGAGATAATTCACCCCTCCACTTT.

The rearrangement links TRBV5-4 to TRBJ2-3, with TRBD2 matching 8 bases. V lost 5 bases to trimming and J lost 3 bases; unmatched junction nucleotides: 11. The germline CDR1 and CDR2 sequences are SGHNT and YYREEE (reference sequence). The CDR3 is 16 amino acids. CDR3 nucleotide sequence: TGTGCCAGCAGTTGGGCTAGCGGGTCGGGGACAGATACGCAGTATTTT. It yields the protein CASSWASGSGTDTQYF.

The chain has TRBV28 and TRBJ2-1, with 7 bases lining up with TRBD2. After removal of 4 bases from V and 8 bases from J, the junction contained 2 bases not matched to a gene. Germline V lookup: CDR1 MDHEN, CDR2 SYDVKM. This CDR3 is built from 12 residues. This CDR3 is CASSSSGDEQFF. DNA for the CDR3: TGTGCCAGCAGTTCCAGCGGGGATGAGCAGTTCTTC. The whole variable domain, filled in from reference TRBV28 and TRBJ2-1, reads DVKVTQSSRYLVKRTGEKVFLECVQDMDHENMFWYRQDPGLGLRLIYFSYDVKMKEKGDIPEGYSVSREKKERFSLILESASTNQTSMYLCASSSSGDEQFFGPGTRLTVL.

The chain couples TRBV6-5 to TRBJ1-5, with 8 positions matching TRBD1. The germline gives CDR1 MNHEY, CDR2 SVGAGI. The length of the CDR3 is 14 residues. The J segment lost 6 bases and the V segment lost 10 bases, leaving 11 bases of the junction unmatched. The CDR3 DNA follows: TGTGCCACCAATCCGACAGGGGCGGGTCAGCCCCAGCATTTT. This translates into CATNPTGAGQPQHF.

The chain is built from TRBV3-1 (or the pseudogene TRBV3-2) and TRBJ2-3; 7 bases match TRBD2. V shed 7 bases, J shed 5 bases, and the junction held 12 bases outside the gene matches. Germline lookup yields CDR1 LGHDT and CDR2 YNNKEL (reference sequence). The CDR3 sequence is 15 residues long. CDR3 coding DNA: TGTGCCAGCACCCCCTGGGGGGGGTCGGGAGATACGCAGTATTTT. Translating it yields CASTPWGGSGDTQYF.

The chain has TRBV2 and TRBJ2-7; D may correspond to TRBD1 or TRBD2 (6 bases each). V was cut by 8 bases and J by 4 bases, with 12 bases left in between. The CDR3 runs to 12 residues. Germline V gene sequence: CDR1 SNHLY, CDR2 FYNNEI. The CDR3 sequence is CASFGGSYEQYF. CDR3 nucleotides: TGTGCCAGCTTCGGGGGCAGTTACGAGCAGTACTTC.

Here the CDR3 DNA reads TGCGCCAGCAGCCAGCAAATCCCGGGACTAGCGGGAGATTCGCAGTACTTC. Protein: CASSQQIPGLAGDSQYF. The rearrangement uses TRBV4-1 and TRBJ2-7; the match to TRBD2 covers 14 bases. The CDR3 is made up of 17 amino acids. With V trimmed by 3 bases and J by 9 bases, 13 bases remained unmatched. From germline, CDR1 is MGHRA and CDR2 YSYEKL.

This chain's CDR3 is CASSLAGAPNGYEQFF. CDR3 nucleotides: TGTGCCAGCAGCTTAGCGGGGGCCCCCAACGGGTATGAGCAGTTCTTC. V usage is TRBV7-2 and J usage is TRBJ2-1; tentative D call: TRBD1 (6 bases). The V end was cut by 0 bases, the J end by 8 bases, with 17 bases between. The CDR3 totals 16 residues. Germline assignment: CDR1 SGHTA and CDR2 FQGNSA.